This T cell receptor (beta chain) was identified in a study of CD8 T cells in Susac syndrome. CDR1 is MDHEN and CDR2 is SYDVKM in the germline V gene. The CDR3 extends over 13 amino acids. The V and J ends lost 6 bases and 5 bases respectively, with 11 bases between them. Reverse transcription of about 0.5 to 1 ug RNA used random hexamers. TCR beta CDR3 was amplified by immunoSEQ multiplex PCR. This amplification extended across 54 Vbeta and 13 Jbeta segments. TCRdb analysed the immunoSEQ multiplex PCR reads with MiXCR anew, one entry per CDR3 protein. The table has about 440,000 distinct CDR3 sequences, more than 70% seen once. This clonotype was seen once.

This sequence was found in a human donor with multiple sclerosis. The chain is built from TRBV28 and TRBJ1-5, with D possibly being TRBD1 (5 bases). Specimen: CD8+ T cells from PBMCs. The CDR3 loop reads CASSPQGYQPQHF. Here the CDR3 DNA reads TGTGCCAGCAGCCCCCAGGGTTATCAGCCCCAGCATTTT.